What follows is one T cell receptor (beta chain) and its context. Original methodology: Estimation of nucleated cell counts was performed using reference gene primer amplification. Sequencing used immunoSEQ multiplex PCR; TCRdb keeps in-frame clones, though not all of them. V and J calls and clone size come straight from that table; D and trimming were deduced from the DNA. The sample lists fewer than 250,000 clones, about four fifths occurring once. This specimen belongs to a study of blood T cell repertoires in COVID-19. Turning to the study itself: Samples taken during acute and convalescent COVID-19 were collected in the United States, Italy and Spain.

The CDR3 consists of 14 residues. Trimming took 7 bases from V and 4 from J, leaving 16 bases between them. Per germline, CDR1 MNHEY and CDR2 SVGAGI. This receptor was taken from a woman aged 40 to 55 with active or convalescent COVID-19. The specimen sequenced was peripheral blood. The chain joins TRBV6-5 to TRBJ1-2, with D possibly being TRBD1 (6 bases). Here the CDR3 reads CASIGNRDRYGYTF. The CDR3 nucleotides are TGTGCCAGCATCGGAAACAGGGATCGCTATGGCTACACCTTC.